This TCR beta chain was recovered during a study of blood T cell repertoires in COVID-19. The germline CDR1 and CDR2 sequences are KGHSH and LQKENI. V dropped 3 bases and J dropped 6 bases, with 12 bases sitting between them. The CDR3 contains 13 residues. Clones were sequenced by immunoSEQ multiplex PCR, and TCRdb holds only the in-frame ones, with some missing. This table has about 180,000 clones, 88% appearing once. This clone showed up just once. V gene TRBV18 combines with J gene TRBJ2-7, with a tentative D call TRBD2 (6 bases). The sample was PBMCs or T cells enriched from blood (not recorded which). This receptor was taken from a woman younger than 35 who had recovered from COVID-19. CDR3 coding DNA: TGTGCCAGCTCACCTTCGGGAGTTCTCGAGCAGTACTTC. Its translation: CASSPSGVLEQYF. Supplemented by reference TRBV18 and TRBJ2-7, the full variable domain reads NAGVMQNPRHLVRRRGQEARLRCSPMKGHSHVYWYRQLPEEGLKFMVYLQKENIIDESGMPKERFSAEFPKEGPSILRIQQVVRGDSAAYFCASSPSGVLEQYFGPGTRLTVT.